This T cell receptor (beta chain) was recorded in a study of CXCR3-negative and CXCR3-positive naive CD8 T cells. Findings and limits, study-wide: Compared with CXCR3-negative naive cells, CXCR3-positive naive cells showed more hydrophobic TRB CDR3s.

The TRB cDNA libraries were prepared by 5' RACE with UMI labels. Using the 5' RACE reads, TCRdb records one entry per CDR3 protein without DNA. This sample's clone table lists 84,000 or so distinct CDR3 sequences. Notes on this clonotype: Its antigen remains unidentified.

CD45RO-CCR7+CD27+CD95- was the phenotype of naive CD8+ T cells. This CDR3 has 16 amino acids. This chain connects TRBV12-3 or TRBV12-4 to TRBJ2-7; TCRdb picks TRBD2, but there is no DNA to check that call. Sequencing was carried out using naive CXCR3+ CD8+ T cells from blood. As to subset: CD45RO-CCR7+CD27+CD95- naive CD8+ T cells expressing CXCR3 (TNR3+). This TCR was sampled from a human donor in good health. Some clones in this sample may be carry-over from other donors' samples. This chain's CDR3 is CASSPDLAESSYEQYF.